This is a list of T cell receptor beta chains from one sample in a study of tumor and adjacent non-tumor tissue in lung cancer. Using its own MiXCR run on the multiplex PCR reads, TCRdb lists one record per CDR3 protein. The sample includes 75,000 to 95,000 distinct CDR3 sequences, approximately 72% of them seen just once. The material sequenced was lung tumor tissue. The receptors were gathered from a woman in her thirties or forties with non-small cell lung cancer. CDR3s include the opening cysteine and the closing phenylalanine or tryptophan. The order of the fields is D gene, J gene, V gene, CDR3 protein. A D gene is named only where the DNA matches it firmly.

>TRBD2|TRBJ2-7|TRBV11-2
CTSSHPETSGYEQYF
>-|TRBJ1-1|TRBV10-2
CASSESGSAAEAFF
>TRBD1|TRBJ2-1|TRBV12-3/TRBV12-4
CASSSYSGGDSEQFF
>TRBD1|TRBJ2-5|TRBV29-1
CSVKQGSGETQYF
>-|TRBJ1-2|TRBV20-1
CSARADFNYGYTF
>-|TRBJ2-3|TRBV24-1
CATNDSDRYGSDTQYF
>-|TRBJ2-3|TRBV20-1
CSTSSGFTDTQYF
>TRBD2|TRBJ2-6|TRBV6-5
CASSYGTSWSGANVLSF
>TRBD2|TRBJ2-3|TRBV29-1
CATGLVLIDTQYF
>TRBD1|TRBJ2-2|TRBV12-3/TRBV12-4
CATQGEVIGTRELFF
>TRBD1|TRBJ2-4|TRBV6-5
CASIQTGWNIQYF
>TRBD2|TRBJ2-7|TRBV11-2
CASSHPGTSGYEQYF
>-|TRBJ1-6|TRBV20-1
CSARSGSGDNSPPHF
>TRBD2|TRBJ2-3|TRBV6-1
CTSSDASGGADTQYF
>-|TRBJ1-1|TRBV11-2
CVSSLEGTLAFF
>-|TRBJ2-2|TRBV7-3
CDSSFDSYTGELFF
>TRBD2|TRBJ2-7|TRBV12-3/TRBV12-4
CASCRDYNYEQHF
>-|TRBJ2-7|TRBV29-1
CSASGWSPAVYEQYF
>-|TRBJ1-1|TRBV4-1
CASSQGMSTEAFF
>-|TRBJ2-7|TRBV28
CASNRPGFDREQYF
>-|TRBJ1-5|TRBV4-1
CASSPRQDNQPQHF
>-|TRBJ2-3|TRBV11-2
CARSLGVTGPGTQYF
>-|TRBJ2-5|TRBV11-2
CASILVGRRAQETQYF
>TRBD1|TRBJ1-2|TRBV10-3
CAISRDRGPQGYTF
>-|TRBJ2-4|TRBV20-1
CSARDGDSSWRAKNIQYF
>-|TRBJ2-7|TRBV28
CASRAQSLPEQYF
>-|TRBJ2-5|TRBV6-2/TRBV6-3
CASSYSIVRGWQETGYF
>-|TRBJ1-4|TRBV7-9
CASSYRRGEKLFF
>-|TRBJ1-2|TRBV4-2
CASSPPLQSYGYAF
>-|TRBJ1-1|TRBV11-2
CASRYYRRRDTEALF
>TRBD1|TRBJ2-5|TRBV6-6
CASRRGDREWETQYF
>-|TRBJ2-3|TRBV4-1
CASTQDLSSTDTHYF
>-|-|TRBV29-1
CSAWDFNTDTQHF
>TRBD1|TRBJ1-1|TRBV6-1
CASSGTENTEAFF
>TRBD1|TRBJ2-7|TRBV6-6
CASRGDRVSYEQYF
>-|TRBJ2-1|TRBV6-5
CVSRQGRFTYNEQFF
>TRBD2|TRBJ2-1|TRBV20-1
CSVSVWLAGNNEQFF
>-|TRBJ2-1|TRBV11-2
CASGKTLDALYNEQFF
>-|TRBJ2-3|TRBV5-6
CANSFNPLSTDMQYF
>-|TRBJ1-3|TRBV11-2
CASGRVSGNTIYF
>TRBD2|TRBJ2-3|TRBV29-1
CSALLSGGITNTQYF
>-|TRBJ2-5|TRBV11-2
CARSLVGRRAQEIQYF
>-|TRBJ2-3|TRBV20-1
CSASGGTGDKREGHFTDTQYF
>TRBD2|TRBJ2-1|TRBV6-5
CGSRPWTSHHEQSF
>-|TRBJ2-5|TRBV5-4
CASSLVLNKETQYF
>-|TRBJ1-5|TRBV7-3
CASSLELGQPQHF
>-|TRBJ1-2|TRBV12-3/TRBV12-4
CASSPPHHRAGYTF
>-|TRBJ2-1|TRBV5-5
CASSTRTTWPYNEQFF
>-|TRBJ2-7|TRBV20-1
CSARSSNSEQYF
>TRBD1|TRBJ1-1|TRBV29-1
CGAPGGNTEAFF
>-|TRBJ2-1|TRBV6-1
CANSELGLNEQFF
>-|TRBJ2-6|TRBV4-1
CASIQVRTGANVLSF
>-|TRBJ2-1|TRBV29-1
CSVGFGAYNEQFF
>-|TRBJ1-5|TRBV11-3
CASSSQKNQPQHF
>-|TRBJ1-1|TRBV20-1
CNARFGEWMNTEAFF
>-|TRBJ2-1|TRBV7-2
CASSPQREQFF
>TRBD2|TRBJ2-5|TRBV4-1
CASIQEKTNGGKAHF
>-|TRBJ2-1|TRBV9
CASSDWGSSDEQFF